The entry below describes one TCR beta chain. Its specific antigen is unknown. There are no base qualities to consult, and no much larger clone falls within one base. Other DNA sequences of this sample code for an identical CDR3. From the cysteine up to the phenylalanine, the CDR3 has a length of 10 residues. Solely the CDR3 DNA is kept, with 30 bases framed from the first base. V is cut by 6 bases and J by 2 bases, and the space between the germline ends is 4 bases. CDR1 and CDR2, per the germline V gene (reference sequence), are DFQATT and SNEGSKA. These data come from a study of blood T cell repertoires in COVID-19 (dated by TCRdb to the early 2020s). Looking at the study overall: The collaborator samples originated in the United States, Italy and Spain and spanned the acute and convalescent phases of COVID-19. The sample metadata nearly always contained a de-identified subject ID, COVID-19 status, age in years and sex. HLA class I and class II types, where available, came from metadata supplied by the sample provider rather than from assay-based typing. Deeply sampled blood TCRbeta repertoires from subjects exposed to, actively infected with, or recovered from COVID-19 were included in the dataset. The repertoires were released in a freely available public database intended as a resource for research on the immune response to SARS-CoV-2. Samples came from the ongoing ImmuneRACE study (first 160 participants) plus 1,254 subjects from 6 global collaborators. The material from the prospective study consisted of cDNA or gDNA derived from T cells, B-cell-depleted T cells, or PBMCs.

Study-wide conclusions, independent of this receptor: Clinical and demographic metadata were provided uncurated, with the amount varying by source and participant.

TCRbeta CDR3 regions were amplified from genomic DNA by means of the immunoSEQ Assay, a bias-controlled multiplex PCR. The paper's data handling went like this. The number of nucleated cells in each sample was estimated by amplification of reference gene primers within the assay. To quantify the absolute abundance of each unique TCRbeta CDR3 rearrangement, sequence reads were collapsed and filtered. Productive Simpson clonality was computed per sample as the square root of Simpson's diversity index over productive rearrangements. TCRdb carries this immuneACCESS record with in-frame sequences only. Its versions omit some clonotypes, under half of them owing to an unresolved V gene in the studies checked, with the rest unexplained. D and trimming were read from the DNA, whereas the V and J calls and clone size are those reported in that table. The sample has over 250,000 clones on record, about 92% of them singletons. Of the sample, 2% to 3% falls within the top ten clones.

Participants in the prospective study were enrolled through a virtual design, were aged about 18 to 100 years, and lived in roughly 24 United States geographic areas. In the prospective study, cohorts were assigned on the basis of participant-reported clinical history obtained from a screening survey and a study questionnaire. Recovered participants in ImmuneRACE Cohort 3 were defined by two consecutive negative NP/OP PCR tests, clearance by a healthcare professional, or resolution of symptoms. In the prospective study, mobile phlebotomists collected whole blood, serum and a nasopharyngeal or oropharyngeal swab from each participant. Additional blood draws and questionnaires over an approximately two-month period could optionally be provided by prospective study participants. Before DNA extraction, blood samples from the prospective study were shipped at room temperature or frozen.

The origin of this receptor is a man aged 55-75 years who had recovered from COVID-19. In this chain, TRBV20-1 is recombined with TRBJ1-1; the D gene cannot be named for sure. Sequenced material: PBMCs or T cells enriched from blood (not recorded which). The CDR3 reads as follows: CSASNTEAFF. The DNA sequence is given as TGCAGTGCCTCTAACACTGAAGCTTTCTTT.